The 8 T cell receptor beta chains in this list originate from one sample, sequenced in a study of OX40 agonist ivuxolimab in advanced cancers. Sequencing was performed with immunoSEQ multiplex PCR; in TCRdb, only in-frame clones are kept and a portion is missing. The table shows tens of thousands of clones, with approximately 90% occurring only once. The sequencing used CD4+ or CD8+ T cells sorted from blood, collected in a trial of the OX40 agonist ivuxolimab. These receptors all come from an adult with an advanced solid tumor such as melanoma, head and neck, liver or kidney cancer.

The chain has TRBV6-6 and TRBJ2-7; D is unresolved. The V and J ends lost 8 bases and 6 bases respectively, with 23 bases between them. Germline CDR1 MNHNY, CDR2 SVGAGI (reference sequence). This CDR3 contains 15 residues. The CDR3 nucleotides are TGTGCCAGCTCGTACTCCGGGCCCCAATCCGGCGAGCAGTACTTC. Protein: CASSYSGPQSGEQYF.

The chain couples TRBV18 to TRBJ2-1; D uncertain. The ends were cut back, 6 bases at V and 8 bases at J, with 11 bases in the middle. The length of the CDR3 is 12 residues. Germline-derived CDR1 and CDR2 are KGHSH and LQKENI. CDR3 region: CASSDPPHEQFF. DNA of the CDR3: TGTGCCAGCTCGGACCCACCCCATGAGCAGTTCTTC.

The chain recombines TRBV6-1 with TRBJ2-7, with 7 bases lining up with TRBD2. CDR3 length equals 14 residues. Germline V lookup: CDR1 MNHNS, CDR2 SASEGT. V was pared by 7 bases and J by 3 bases, with 9 bases of the junction left unmatched. CDR3 amino acids: CASTKRGVGYEQYF. In DNA form, the CDR3 reads TGTGCCAGCACCAAACGGGGGGTTGGCTACGAGCAGTACTTC.

The chain employs TRBV23-1 and TRBJ2-5; either TRBD1 or TRBD2 may fit D (5 bases each). TRBV23-1 is an ORF, and what it does is uncertain. V lost 1 base and J 10 bases, leaving 19 bases between the germline ends. The CDR3 loop spans 15 amino acids. In DNA, the CDR3 is TGCGCCAGCAGTCAATTGGGACGGATCAAGAGAGTCCAGTACTTC. Its translation: CASSQLGRIKRVQYF.

The rearrangement joins TRBV19 to TRBJ1-1; D is possibly TRBD1 (5 bases). The CDR3 is 11 residues long. The germline gives CDR1 LNHDA, CDR2 SQIVND (reference sequence). The germline V and J ends were trimmed by 8 bases and 7 bases, with 11 bases remaining between them. CDR3 sequence reads: CASVQGSEAFF. Written as DNA, the CDR3 is TGTGCCAGTGTGCAGGGTAGTGAAGCTTTCTTT. Complete variable domain (other parts from reference TRBV19 and TRBJ1-1): DGGITQSPKYLFRKEGQNVTLSCEQNLNHDAMYWYRQDPGQGLRLIYYSQIVNDFQKGDIAEGYSVSREKKESFPLTVTSAQKNPTAFYLCASVQGSEAFFGQGTRLTVV.

V and J are TRBV27 and TRBJ2-1, with a possible D match to TRBD2 (5 bases). Trimming stripped 3 bases from V and 2 bases from J, with 8 bases between. The CDR3 extends over 14 amino acids. Germline V gene sequence: CDR1 MNHEY, CDR2 SMNVEV (reference sequence). The CDR3 reads CASSFGEAYNEQFF. CDR3 sequence (DNA): TGTGCCAGCAGTTTCGGGGAAGCCTACAATGAGCAGTTCTTC.

The DNA for the CDR3 is TGTGCCAGCAGTGAACGTGGTATGAGTGCCCAGCATTTT. The encoded protein is CASSERGMSAQHF. This rearrangement joins TRBV2 to TRBJ1-5; no firm D call. Germline values: CDR1 SNHLY, CDR2 FYNNEI. V lost 2 bases and J 11 bases, leaving 13 bases between the germline ends. There are 13 residues in the CDR3.

CDR3 protein: CASSFSRTSSKYEQYF. CDR3 coding DNA: TGTGCCAGCAGCTTCTCGCGTACTAGCAGCAAATACGAGCAGTACTTC. The rearrangement joins TRBV5-6 to TRBJ2-7; weak D call: TRBD2 (6 bases). CDR1 and CDR2 from the germline V gene are SGHDT and YYEEEE. V was trimmed by 2 bases and J by 4 bases, leaving 19 bases between them. The CDR3 sequence is 16 residues long. Based on the CDR3 plus reference TRBV5-6 and TRBJ2-7, the full variable domain is DAGVTQSPTHLIKTRGQQVTLRCSPKSGHDTVSWYQQALGQGPQFIFQYYEEEERQRGNFPDRFSGHQFPNYSSELNVNALLLGDSALYLCASSFSRTSSKYEQYFGPGTRLTVT.